This T cell receptor (beta chain) was observed in a study of long-term antiretroviral therapy in people with HIV. In the study overall: The 2015 immediate-ART recommendation came about a decade after the earliest samples.

Study results and limitations: It was observed that HIV repertoires exhibited narrower CDR3 length ranges than controls. ART preceded a rise in diversity that nonetheless stayed lower than in transplant donor controls. Blood draws took place between the mid-2000s and the late 2010s and possibly involved older ART regimens.

On this clone: Its antigen is not identified.

They ran version v3.0 of the immunoSEQ assay at survey level. Measured with immunoSEQ multiplex PCR; TCRdb has only the in-frame clones, and not every one. The sample lists approximately 26,000 clones, approximately 78% occurring once. The CDR3 contains 15 residues. Trimming shortened V by 5 bases and J by 4 bases, and 15 bases separated the two germline ends. CDR1 is LNHDA, CDR2 SQIVND, per germline (reference sequence). This sequence joins TRBV19 and TRBJ2-1, with a tentative D call TRBD2 (5 bases). Source: unsorted PBMCs, taken 2.9 years after starting antiretroviral therapy. The origin of this receptor is a man aged 50 to 60 with HIV. This chain's CDR3 is CASSLYGLGYNEQFF. CDR3 nucleotide sequence: TGTGCCAGTAGTCTCTACGGACTGGGGTACAATGAGCAGTTCTTC.